Listed below are T cell receptor beta chains from one sample, sequenced in a study of blood T cell repertoires in COVID-19. Assay used: immunoSEQ multiplex PCR; TCRdb lists only in-frame clones, some missing. Altogether about 170,000 clones are present, approximately 82% being singletons, with the ten largest covering roughly 20%. Material: peripheral blood. Source of these receptors: a woman older than 75 with acute or convalescent COVID-19. Both conserved end residues are part of each CDR3. A D gene is named only where the DNA matches it firmly. Size values are once, few and many counts, or a class for expanded clones, and some rows have none.

CDR3aa: CASSSGGRSSYEQYF; CDR3nt: TGCGCCAGCAGCTCGGGGGGGAGGAGCTCCTACGAGCAGTACTTC; j_gene: TRBJ2-7; v_gene: TRBV5-1; abundance: NA; d_gene: TRBD2
CDR3aa: CASSPGSPSEQYF; CDR3nt: TGCGCCAGCAGCCCCGGGTCGCCAAGTGAGCAGTACTTC; j_gene: TRBJ2-7; v_gene: TRBV5-1; abundance: NA; d_gene: NA
CDR3aa: CASSQTGGNQPQHF; CDR3nt: TGTGCCAGCAGCCAGACAGGGGGCAATCAGCCCCAGCATTTT; j_gene: TRBJ1-5; v_gene: TRBV3-1/TRBV3-2; abundance: NA; d_gene: TRBD1
CDR3aa: CASSYGGRPGNEQFF; CDR3nt: TGTGCCAGCAGTTACGGTGGGAGGCCGGGTAATGAGCAGTTCTTC; j_gene: TRBJ2-1; v_gene: TRBV6-5; abundance: once; d_gene: NA
CDR3aa: CASSLALGGGNEQFF; CDR3nt: TGCGCCAGCAGCTTGGCCCTGGGAGGGGGGAATGAGCAGTTCTTC; j_gene: TRBJ2-1; v_gene: TRBV5-1; abundance: NA; d_gene: NA
CDR3aa: CAWSAQLNTEAFF; CDR3nt: TGTGCCTGGAGTGCTCAGTTGAACACTGAAGCTTTCTTT; j_gene: TRBJ1-1; v_gene: TRBV30; abundance: NA; d_gene: NA
CDR3aa: CASSSGLAGGSRETQYF; CDR3nt: TGTGCCAGTAGTTCCGGACTAGCGGGAGGGAGCCGAGAGACCCAGTACTTC; j_gene: TRBJ2-5; v_gene: TRBV19; abundance: NA; d_gene: TRBD2
CDR3aa: CAAGRGTRNEKLFF; CDR3nt: TGCGCTGCCGGCAGGGGGACTCGCAATGAAAAACTGTTTTTT; j_gene: TRBJ1-4; v_gene: TRBV10-1; abundance: once; d_gene: TRBD1
CDR3aa: CASSLDIGYGYTF; CDR3nt: TGTGCCAGCAGTTTAGACATTGGCTATGGCTACACCTTC; j_gene: TRBJ1-2; v_gene: TRBV12-3/TRBV12-4; abundance: NA; d_gene: NA
CDR3aa: CASMTGGYSNQPQHF; CDR3nt: TGTGCCAGTATGACAGGGGGATATAGCAATCAGCCCCAGCATTTT; j_gene: TRBJ1-5; v_gene: TRBV19; abundance: NA; d_gene: TRBD1
CDR3aa: CASSQAFAFQETQYF; CDR3nt: TGTGCCAGCAGCCAAGCTTTCGCGTTTCAAGAGACCCAGTACTTC; j_gene: TRBJ2-5; v_gene: TRBV3-1/TRBV3-2; abundance: NA; d_gene: NA
CDR3aa: CASSPSGTNFGYTF; CDR3nt: TGTGCCAGCAGCCCCTCCGGGACAAATTTCGGCTACACCTTC; j_gene: TRBJ1-2; v_gene: TRBV3-1/TRBV3-2; abundance: NA; d_gene: NA
CDR3aa: CASSFTGGTEAFF; CDR3nt: TGTGCCAGCAGCTTTACAGGGGGCACTGAAGCTTTCTTT; j_gene: TRBJ1-1; v_gene: TRBV3-1/TRBV3-2; abundance: NA; d_gene: TRBD1
CDR3aa: CSGSLVGIAFF; CDR3nt: TGCAGCGGATCCTTAGTCGGGATAGCTTTCTTT; j_gene: TRBJ1-1; v_gene: TRBV29-1; abundance: NA; d_gene: NA
CDR3aa: CASSLYRQREDNEQFF; CDR3nt: TGCGCCAGCAGCTTGTACAGACAGCGGGAGGACAATGAGCAGTTCTTC; j_gene: TRBJ2-1; v_gene: TRBV5-1; abundance: NA; d_gene: TRBD2
CDR3aa: CASSYTASGDDEKLFF; CDR3nt: TGTGCCAGCAGTTATACAGCCTCAGGGGACGATGAAAAACTGTTTTTT; j_gene: TRBJ1-4; v_gene: TRBV6-5; abundance: NA; d_gene: NA
CDR3aa: CASRGQVDYGYTF; CDR3nt: TGTGCCAGCAGGGGACAGGTGGATTATGGCTACACCTTC; j_gene: TRBJ1-2; v_gene: TRBV6-4; abundance: NA; d_gene: TRBD1
CDR3aa: CASSLGLRSNQPQHF; CDR3nt: TGTGCCAGCAGTTTAGGACTCAGGAGCAATCAGCCCCAGCATTTT; j_gene: TRBJ1-5; v_gene: TRBV27; abundance: few; d_gene: NA
CDR3aa: CASSGDRGQRGPQHF; CDR3nt: TGTGCCAGCAGCGGGGACAGGGGGCAAAGGGGGCCCCAGCATTTT; j_gene: TRBJ1-5; v_gene: TRBV6-6; abundance: NA; d_gene: TRBD1
CDR3aa: CASSESGGTVYEQYF; CDR3nt: TGCGCCAGCAGTGAGTCAGGAGGGACGGTCTACGAGCAGTACTTC; j_gene: TRBJ2-7; v_gene: TRBV10-2; abundance: few; d_gene: NA
CDR3aa: CASSLTGSSYEQYF; CDR3nt: TGTGCCAGCAGTTTGACAGGTTCTTCGTACGAGCAGTACTTC; j_gene: TRBJ2-7; v_gene: TRBV27; abundance: NA; d_gene: NA
CDR3aa: CASGGLAGTYNEQFF; CDR3nt: TGTGCCTCAGGAGGACTAGCGGGAACCTACAATGAGCAGTTCTTC; j_gene: TRBJ2-1; v_gene: TRBV27; abundance: few; d_gene: TRBD2
CDR3aa: CASSPGGTGPYEQYF; CDR3nt: TGCGCCAGCAGCCCGGGAGGGACAGGGCCCTACGAGCAGTACTTC; j_gene: TRBJ2-7; v_gene: TRBV4-3; abundance: NA; d_gene: NA
CDR3aa: CASSSLRYGYTF; CDR3nt: TGTGCCAGCAGTTCCCTACGGTATGGCTACACCTTC; j_gene: TRBJ1-2; v_gene: TRBV6-6; abundance: NA; d_gene: NA
CDR3aa: CASSIDALAGAAGTGELFF; CDR3nt: TGTGCCAGTAGTATAGACGCACTAGCGGGAGCGGCGGGCACCGGGGAGCTGTTTTTT; j_gene: TRBJ2-2; v_gene: TRBV19; abundance: many; d_gene: TRBD2
CDR3aa: CSVTGSGELFF; CDR3nt: TGCAGCGTTACGGGTAGCGGGGAGCTGTTTTTT; j_gene: TRBJ2-2; v_gene: TRBV29-1; abundance: NA; d_gene: NA
CDR3aa: CASSLNRWNTEAFF; CDR3nt: TGTGCCAGCAGCCTAAACAGGTGGAACACTGAAGCTTTCTTT; j_gene: TRBJ1-1; v_gene: TRBV3-1/TRBV3-2; abundance: NA; d_gene: NA
CDR3aa: CASSYGAGGTDTQYF; CDR3nt: TGTGCCAGCAGTTACGGGGCGGGAGGGACAGATACGCAGTATTTT; j_gene: TRBJ2-3; v_gene: TRBV6-6; abundance: NA; d_gene: TRBD2
CDR3aa: CASSYLGYNEQFF; CDR3nt: TGTGCCAGCAGTTACCTAGGCTACAATGAGCAGTTCTTC; j_gene: TRBJ2-1; v_gene: TRBV27; abundance: NA; d_gene: NA
CDR3aa: CASSLGLAGSDTQYF; CDR3nt: TGTGCCAGCAGCCTAGGACTAGCGGGATCAGATACGCAGTATTTT; j_gene: TRBJ2-3; v_gene: TRBV5-4; abundance: NA; d_gene: TRBD2
CDR3aa: CASSLQQDDYEQYF; CDR3nt: TGCGCCAGCAGCTTGCAACAGGATGACTACGAGCAGTACTTC; j_gene: TRBJ2-7; v_gene: TRBV5-1; abundance: NA; d_gene: NA
CDR3aa: CASAGTGGVGNQPQHF; CDR3nt: TGTGCCAGTGCAGGGACAGGGGGCGTGGGCAATCAGCCCCAGCATTTT; j_gene: TRBJ1-5; v_gene: TRBV19; abundance: NA; d_gene: TRBD1
CDR3aa: CASCTRQGDNQPQHF; CDR3nt: TGTGCCAGCTGCACCCGACAGGGAGACAATCAGCCCCAGCATTTT; j_gene: TRBJ1-5; v_gene: TRBV5-8; abundance: NA; d_gene: TRBD1
CDR3aa: CASSHPSSKERGRSHEQYF; CDR3nt: TGTGCCAGCAGTCACCCCTCATCCAAGGAGCGGGGAAGGAGTCACGAGCAGTACTTC; j_gene: TRBJ2-7; v_gene: TRBV6-2/TRBV6-3; abundance: NA; d_gene: TRBD2
CDR3aa: CASSYGSQGYSPLHF; CDR3nt: TGTGCCAGCAGTTACGGCTCGCAGGGGTATTCACCCCTCCACTTT; j_gene: TRBJ1-6; v_gene: TRBV6-2/TRBV6-3; abundance: NA; d_gene: NA
CDR3aa: CSSTTGGETQYF; CDR3nt: TGCAGCTCTACCACAGGGGGGGAGACCCAGTACTTC; j_gene: TRBJ2-5; v_gene: TRBV29-1; abundance: NA; d_gene: TRBD1
CDR3aa: CASSKTLYFQETQYF; CDR3nt: TGTGCCAGCAGCAAAACGCTGTACTTCCAAGAGACCCAGTACTTC; j_gene: TRBJ2-5; v_gene: TRBV21-1; abundance: NA; d_gene: NA
CDR3aa: CASRTGHNTGELFF; CDR3nt: TGTGCCAGTAGGACGGGACACAACACCGGGGAGCTGTTTTTT; j_gene: TRBJ2-2; v_gene: TRBV19; abundance: NA; d_gene: NA